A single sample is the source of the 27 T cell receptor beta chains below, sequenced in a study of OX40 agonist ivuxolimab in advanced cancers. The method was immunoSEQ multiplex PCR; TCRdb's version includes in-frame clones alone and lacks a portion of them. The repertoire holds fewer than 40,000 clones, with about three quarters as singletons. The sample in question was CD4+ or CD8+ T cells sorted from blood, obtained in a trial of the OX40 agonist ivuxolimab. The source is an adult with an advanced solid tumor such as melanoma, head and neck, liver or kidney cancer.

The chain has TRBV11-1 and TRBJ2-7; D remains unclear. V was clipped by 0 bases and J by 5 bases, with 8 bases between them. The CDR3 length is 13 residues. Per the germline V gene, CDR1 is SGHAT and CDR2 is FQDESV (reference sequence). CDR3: CASSLALWNEQYF. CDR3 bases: TGTGCCAGCAGCTTAGCGCTTTGGAACGAGCAGTACTTC.

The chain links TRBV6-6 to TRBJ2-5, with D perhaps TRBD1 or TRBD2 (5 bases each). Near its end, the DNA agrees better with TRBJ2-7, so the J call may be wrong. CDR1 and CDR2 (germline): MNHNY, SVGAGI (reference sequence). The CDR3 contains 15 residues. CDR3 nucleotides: TGTGCCAGCAGGACCCAGGGTGCAGGACTCTACGAGCAGTACTTC. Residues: CASRTQGAGLYEQYF.

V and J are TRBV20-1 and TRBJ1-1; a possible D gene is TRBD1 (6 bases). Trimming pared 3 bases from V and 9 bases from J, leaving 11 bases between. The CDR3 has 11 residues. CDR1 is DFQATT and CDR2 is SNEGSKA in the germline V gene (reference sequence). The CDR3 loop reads CSARDRLKAFF. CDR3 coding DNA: TGCAGTGCTAGGGACAGACTTAAAGCTTTCTTT.

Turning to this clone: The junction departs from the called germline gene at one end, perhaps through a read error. Here the CDR3 DNA reads TGTGCCAGCGGCTTAAAAGAGCTCTTCAATAACTATGGCTACACCTTC. Translated: CASGLKELFNNYGYTF. The chain carries TRBV7-3 and TRBJ1-2; D not certain. The length of the CDR3 is 16 residues. Per germline, CDR1 SGHTA and CDR2 FQGTGA.

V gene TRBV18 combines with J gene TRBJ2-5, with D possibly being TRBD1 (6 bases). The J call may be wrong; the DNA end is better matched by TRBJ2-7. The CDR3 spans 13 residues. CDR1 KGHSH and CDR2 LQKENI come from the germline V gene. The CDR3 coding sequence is TGTGCCAGCTCACGAGCAGGGGCCTACGAGCAGTACTTC. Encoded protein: CASSRAGAYEQYF.

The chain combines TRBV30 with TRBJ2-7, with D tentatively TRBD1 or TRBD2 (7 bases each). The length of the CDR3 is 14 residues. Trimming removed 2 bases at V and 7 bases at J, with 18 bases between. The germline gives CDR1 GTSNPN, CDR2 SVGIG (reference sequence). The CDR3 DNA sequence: TGTGCCTGGAGTTTTGACAGGGAGGGGGGGGAGCAGTACTTC. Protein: CAWSFDREGGEQYF.

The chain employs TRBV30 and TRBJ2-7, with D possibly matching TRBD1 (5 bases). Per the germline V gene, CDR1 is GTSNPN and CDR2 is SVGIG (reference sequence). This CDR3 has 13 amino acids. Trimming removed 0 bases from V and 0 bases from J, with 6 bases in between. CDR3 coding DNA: TGTGCCTGGAGTGTCCAGGGCTCCTACGAGCAGTACTTC. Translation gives CAWSVQGSYEQYF.

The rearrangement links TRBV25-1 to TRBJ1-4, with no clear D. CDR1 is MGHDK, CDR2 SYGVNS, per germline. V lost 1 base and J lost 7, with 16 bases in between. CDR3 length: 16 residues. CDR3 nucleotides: TGTGCCAGCAGTGAATTGGGGAGCGGGGTACGTGAAAAACTGTTTTTT. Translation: CASSELGSGVREKLFF. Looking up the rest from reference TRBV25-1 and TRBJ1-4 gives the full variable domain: EADIYQTPRYLVIGTGKKITLECSQTMGHDKMYWYQQDPGMELHLIHYSYGVNSTEKGDLSSESTVSRIRTEHFPLTLESARPSHTSQYLCASSELGSGVREKLFFGSGTQLSVL.

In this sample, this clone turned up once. CDR3 sequence (DNA): TGTGCCATCCGACAGGGGGCCGGAGATACGCAGTATTTT. This gives the protein CAIRQGAGDTQYF. This chain uses TRBV6-1 with TRBJ2-3; 10 nucleotides agree with TRBD1. Germline trimming cut 10 bases from V and 5 bases from J; bases unmatched to any gene: 6. The CDR3 is made up of 13 amino acids. Per the germline V gene, CDR1 is MNHNS and CDR2 is SASEGT.

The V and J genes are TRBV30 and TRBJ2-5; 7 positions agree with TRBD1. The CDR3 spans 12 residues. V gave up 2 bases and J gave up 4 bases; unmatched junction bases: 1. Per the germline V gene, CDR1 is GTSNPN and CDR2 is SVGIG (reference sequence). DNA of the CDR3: TGTGCCTGGAGTTGGACAGGAGAGACCCAGTACTTC. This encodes CAWSWTGETQYF.

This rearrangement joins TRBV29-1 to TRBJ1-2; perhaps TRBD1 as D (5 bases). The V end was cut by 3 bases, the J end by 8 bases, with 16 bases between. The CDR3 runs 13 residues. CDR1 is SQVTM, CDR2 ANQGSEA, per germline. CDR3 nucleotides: TGCAGCGTTGAGCCCCGAGGGGTCTACGGCTACACCTTC. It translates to CSVEPRGVYGYTF.

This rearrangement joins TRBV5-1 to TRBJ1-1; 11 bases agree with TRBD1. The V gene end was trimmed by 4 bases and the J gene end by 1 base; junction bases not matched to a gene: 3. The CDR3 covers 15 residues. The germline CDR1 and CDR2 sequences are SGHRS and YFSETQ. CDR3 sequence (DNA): TGCGCCAGCAGCAAAGGACAGGGGGCGAACACTGAAGCTTTCTTT. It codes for CASSKGQGANTEAFF.

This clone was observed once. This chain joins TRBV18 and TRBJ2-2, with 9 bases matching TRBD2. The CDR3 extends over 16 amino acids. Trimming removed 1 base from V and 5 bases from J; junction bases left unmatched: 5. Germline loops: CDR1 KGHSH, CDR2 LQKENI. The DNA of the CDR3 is TGTGCCAGCTCACCACAAGCGGGAGGTAGTACCGGGGAGCTGTTTTTT. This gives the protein CASSPQAGGSTGELFF.

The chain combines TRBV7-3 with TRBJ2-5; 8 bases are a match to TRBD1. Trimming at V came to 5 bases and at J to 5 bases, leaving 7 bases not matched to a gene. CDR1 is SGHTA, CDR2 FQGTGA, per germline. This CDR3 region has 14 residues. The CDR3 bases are TGTGCCAGCAGCCCCGGACAGGGTGGCGAGACCCAGTACTTC. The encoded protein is CASSPGQGGETQYF.

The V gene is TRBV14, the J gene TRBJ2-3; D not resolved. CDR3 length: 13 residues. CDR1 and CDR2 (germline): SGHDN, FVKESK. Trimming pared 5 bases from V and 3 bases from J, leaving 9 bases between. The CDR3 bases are TGTGCCAGCAGCTATCAAGGGACAGATACGCAGTATTTT. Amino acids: CASSYQGTDTQYF.

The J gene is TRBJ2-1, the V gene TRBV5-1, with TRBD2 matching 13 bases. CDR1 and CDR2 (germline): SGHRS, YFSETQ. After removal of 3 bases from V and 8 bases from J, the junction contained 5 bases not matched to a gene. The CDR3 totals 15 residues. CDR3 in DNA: TGCGCCAGCAGCTCACTAGCGGGAGGGCCCCATGAGCAGTTCTTC. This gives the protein CASSSLAGGPHEQFF.

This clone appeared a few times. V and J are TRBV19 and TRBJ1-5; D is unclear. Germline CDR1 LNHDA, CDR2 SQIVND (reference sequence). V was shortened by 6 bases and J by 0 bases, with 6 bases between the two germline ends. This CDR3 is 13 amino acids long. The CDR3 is CASSSSSNQPQHF. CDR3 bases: TGTGCCAGTAGCAGCAGTAGCAATCAGCCCCAGCATTTT.

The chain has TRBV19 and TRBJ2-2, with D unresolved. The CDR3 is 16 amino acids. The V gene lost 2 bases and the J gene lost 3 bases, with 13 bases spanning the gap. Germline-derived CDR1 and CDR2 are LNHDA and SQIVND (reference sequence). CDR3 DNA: TGTGCCAGTAGTATACCCCCCGCTCGCGACACCGGGGAGCTGTTTTTT. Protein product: CASSIPPARDTGELFF.

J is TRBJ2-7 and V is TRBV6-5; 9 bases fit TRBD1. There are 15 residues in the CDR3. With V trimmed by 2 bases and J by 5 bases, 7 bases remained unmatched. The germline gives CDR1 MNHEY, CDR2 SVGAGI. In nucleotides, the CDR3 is TGTGCCAGCAGTTACGGAACAGGGGGCTTGAACGAGCAGTACTTC. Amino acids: CASSYGTGGLNEQYF.

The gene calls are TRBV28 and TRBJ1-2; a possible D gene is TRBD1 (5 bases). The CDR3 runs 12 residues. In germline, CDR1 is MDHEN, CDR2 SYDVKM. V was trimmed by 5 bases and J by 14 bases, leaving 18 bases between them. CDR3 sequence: CASSPRDGRRTF. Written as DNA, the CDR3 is TGTGCCAGCAGTCCACGGGACGGCCGGAGGACCTTC.

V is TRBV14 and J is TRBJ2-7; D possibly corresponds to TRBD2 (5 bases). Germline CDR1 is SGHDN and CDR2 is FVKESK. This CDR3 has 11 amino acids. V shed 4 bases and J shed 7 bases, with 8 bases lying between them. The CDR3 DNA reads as TGTGCCAGCAGCCTTCAGCGGGAGCAGTACTTC. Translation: CASSLQREQYF.

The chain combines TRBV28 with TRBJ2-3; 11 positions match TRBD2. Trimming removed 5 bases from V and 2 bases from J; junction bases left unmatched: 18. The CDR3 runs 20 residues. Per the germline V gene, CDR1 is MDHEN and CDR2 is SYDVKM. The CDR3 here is CASSLYNPRLAGKDTDTQYF. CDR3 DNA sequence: TGTGCCAGCAGTCTCTACAACCCAAGACTAGCGGGAAAAGACACAGATACGCAGTATTTT.

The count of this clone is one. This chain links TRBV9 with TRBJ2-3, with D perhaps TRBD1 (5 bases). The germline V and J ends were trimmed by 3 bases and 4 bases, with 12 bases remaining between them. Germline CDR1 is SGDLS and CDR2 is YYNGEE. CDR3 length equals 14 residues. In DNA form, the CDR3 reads TGTGCCAGCAGCGGGATGCAGGGCGCAGATACGCAGTATTTT. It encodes CASSGMQGADTQYF.

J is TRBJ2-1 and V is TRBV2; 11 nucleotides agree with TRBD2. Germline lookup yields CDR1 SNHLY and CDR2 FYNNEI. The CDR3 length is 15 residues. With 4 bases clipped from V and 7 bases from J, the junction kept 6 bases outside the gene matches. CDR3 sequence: CASSGVAGGGNEQFF. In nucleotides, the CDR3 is TGTGCCAGCAGTGGGGTAGCGGGAGGGGGGAATGAGCAGTTCTTC.

CDR3 in DNA: TGTGCCAGCAGCATACGGGACAATTCCTACGAGCAGTACTTC. Amino acid sequence: CASSIRDNSYEQYF. The chain links TRBV6-5 to TRBJ2-7; D may be TRBD1 (6 bases). Germline V gives CDR1 MNHEY, CDR2 SVGAGI. Deletions cut 6 bases from V and 1 base from J, with 13 bases between. CDR3 size: 14 residues.

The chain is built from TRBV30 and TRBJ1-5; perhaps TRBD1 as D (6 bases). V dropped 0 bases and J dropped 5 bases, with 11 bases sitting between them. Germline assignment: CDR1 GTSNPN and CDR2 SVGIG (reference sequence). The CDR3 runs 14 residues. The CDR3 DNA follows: TGTGCCTGGAGTGTAGGGGCAGGGGATCAGCCCCAGCATTTT. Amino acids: CAWSVGAGDQPQHF.

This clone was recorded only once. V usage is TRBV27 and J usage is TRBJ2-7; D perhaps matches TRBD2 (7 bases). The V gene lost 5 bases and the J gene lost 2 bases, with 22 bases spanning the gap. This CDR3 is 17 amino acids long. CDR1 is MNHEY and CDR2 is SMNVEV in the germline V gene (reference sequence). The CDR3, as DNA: TGTGCCAGCAGTCTCACCCGGGCCGGGAGGACAGCCTACGAGCAGTACTTC. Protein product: CASSLTRAGRTAYEQYF.